The next 20 T cell receptor beta chains were all read from a single sample in a study of blood T cell repertoires in COVID-19. TCRdb keeps only in-frame clones here, not all; method: immunoSEQ multiplex PCR. Here the sample spans hundreds of thousands of clones, 85% to 90% being singletons. Sequencing was carried out using PBMCs or T cells enriched from blood (not recorded which). These receptor sequences come from a woman in her forties or fifties who had been exposed to COVID-19.

J is TRBJ1-4 and V is TRBV7-2; D is possibly TRBD1 (5 bases). Germline V gene lookup returns CDR1 SGHTA and CDR2 FQGNSA. The CDR3 spans 15 residues. Trimming removed 3 bases from V and 7 bases from J, with 15 bases in between. The CDR3 nucleotides read TGTGCCAGCAGCTTGTTGGGGGGAGGAGGTGAAAAACTGTTTTTT. Residues: CASSLLGGGGEKLFF.

The V gene is TRBV7-9, the J gene TRBJ1-2, with 7 bases matching TRBD1. Losses at the gene ends were 3 bases for V and 6 bases for J; bases not matched to a gene: 16. The length of the CDR3 is 17 residues. Germline values: CDR1 SEHNR, CDR2 FQNEAQ (reference sequence). The CDR3 loop is CASSFSRSTGRLDGYTF. DNA for the CDR3: TGTGCCAGCAGCTTCTCCCGCTCGACAGGGCGGCTGGATGGCTACACCTTC.

The gene calls are TRBV4-2 and TRBJ1-5, with 7 nucleotides matching TRBD1. Germline trimming cut 0 bases from V and 6 bases from J; bases unmatched to any gene: 8. The CDR3 extends over 16 amino acids. Germline lookup yields CDR1 LGHNA and CDR2 YNFKEQ. The CDR3 here is CASSQDPIGGGQPQHF. The DNA for the CDR3 is TGTGCCAGCAGCCAAGATCCCATAGGGGGCGGTCAGCCCCAGCATTTT.

In the case of this clone: Other nucleotide sequences from this sample produce the same CDR3. This chain joins TRBV11-2 and TRBJ2-2; tentatively, D is TRBD2 (5 bases). CDR3 length: 14 amino acids. In germline, CDR1 is SGHAT, CDR2 FQNNGV. Trimming cost V 5 bases and J 4 bases, with 11 bases left between them. CDR3: CASSVARGTGELFF. The CDR3 DNA follows: TGTGCCAGCAGCGTGGCTCGGGGCACCGGGGAGCTGTTTTTT.

V and J are TRBV14 and TRBJ1-3; D not resolved. The CDR3 runs to 12 residues. The germline V and J ends were trimmed by 3 bases and 4 bases, with 4 bases remaining between them. Per germline, CDR1 SGHDN and CDR2 FVKESK. The CDR3 nucleotides are TGTGCCAGCAGCCACGTAGGAAACACCATATATTTT. This translates into CASSHVGNTIYF.

V gene TRBV6-4 combines with J gene TRBJ2-2, with 7 bases lining up with TRBD2. CDR1 and CDR2 from the germline V gene are MRHNA and SNTAGT. This CDR3 contains 16 residues. V shed 0 bases and J 5 bases; nucleotides not matched to a gene: 6. The chain's CDR3 is CASSDSRLARTGELFF. The CDR3 region has the DNA TGTGCCAGCAGTGACTCACGACTAGCAAGAACCGGGGAGCTGTTTTTT.

The chain recombines TRBV7-9 with TRBJ1-1, with a weak D call TRBD1 (5 bases). Germline assignment: CDR1 SEHNR and CDR2 FQNEAQ (reference sequence). The length of the CDR3 is 17 residues. Trimming took 1 base from V and 0 from J, leaving 15 bases between them. As DNA, the CDR3 is TGTGCCAGCAGCTTAGAGGGACTGACCTTAATGAACACTGAAGCTTTCTTT. Residues: CASSLEGLTLMNTEAFF.

The rearrangement joins TRBV4-1 to TRBJ2-7; 9 nucleotides agree with TRBD1. The CDR3 is made up of 15 amino acids. CDR1 and CDR2 from the germline V gene are MGHRA and YSYEKL. V lost 5 bases, J lost 2 bases, and 7 bases stayed unmatched. In nucleotides, the CDR3 is TGCGCCAGCAGCACAAGGACAGGGGCACCCTACGAGCAGTACTTC. Amino acid sequence: CASSTRTGAPYEQYF.

In DNA, the CDR3 is TGTGCCAGCAGTGAGTCCGGGACAGGGTTCAATGAGCAGTTCTTC. This encodes CASSESGTGFNEQFF. V usage is TRBV6-1 and J usage is TRBJ2-1, with 9 nucleotides matching TRBD1. This CDR3 is 15 amino acids long. V lost 3 bases, J lost 6 bases, and 6 bases stayed unmatched. Germline-derived CDR1 and CDR2 are MNHNS and SASEGT.

The chain recombines TRBV5-1 with TRBJ1-4, with 8 bases matching TRBD1. Germline V gene sequence: CDR1 SGHRS, CDR2 YFSETQ. This CDR3 is 15 amino acids long. With 4 bases clipped from V and 4 bases from J, the junction kept 6 bases outside the gene matches. The CDR3 is CASSDGQGGNEKLFF. CDR3 in DNA: TGCGCCAGCAGCGACGGACAGGGAGGTAATGAAAAACTGTTTTTT. The whole variable domain, filled in from reference TRBV5-1 and TRBJ1-4, reads KAGVTQTPRYLIKTRGQQVTLSCSPISGHRSVSWYQQTPGQGLQFLFEYFSETQRNKGNFPGRFSGRQFSNSRSEMNVSTLELGDSALYLCASSDGQGGNEKLFFGSGTQLSVL.

This chain joins TRBV7-2 and TRBJ1-2, with D tentatively TRBD1 (5 bases). CDR1 and CDR2 from the germline V gene are SGHTA and FQGNSA. Trimming cost V 5 bases and J 8 bases, with 18 bases left between them. The CDR3 contains 14 residues. In DNA, the CDR3 is TGTGCCAGCAGCCCCCACCCAGGGAGGGAGGGCTACACCTTC. Translated: CASSPHPGREGYTF.

The rearrangement uses TRBV9 and TRBJ2-2; 9 bases fit TRBD2. V shed 4 bases, J shed 3 bases, and the junction held 10 bases outside the gene matches. The V gene's germline CDR1 is SGDLS and CDR2 YYNGEE. This CDR3 is built from 17 residues. CDR3 sequence: CASSLRSGGYDTGELFF. In nucleotides, the CDR3 is TGTGCCAGCAGCCTTCGGAGCGGGGGGTATGACACCGGGGAGCTGTTTTTT.

The chain carries TRBV19 and TRBJ2-5; tentative D call: TRBD1 (6 bases). Germline loops: CDR1 LNHDA, CDR2 SQIVND (reference sequence). V dropped 6 bases and J dropped 3 bases, with 17 bases sitting between them. This CDR3 contains 15 residues. The CDR3 bases are TGTGCCAGTAGATTCCTGGACAGAGACAAAGAGACCCAGTACTTC. Translation: CASRFLDRDKETQYF.

This rearrangement joins TRBV19 to TRBJ1-5; 8 bases are shared with TRBD1. Germline trimming cut 4 bases from V and 6 bases from J; bases unmatched to any gene: 8. Germline V gives CDR1 LNHDA, CDR2 SQIVND (reference sequence). CDR3 length: 15 residues. The CDR3 DNA follows: TGTGCCAGTAGTAGCCTAGCAGGGGGCGGTCAGCCCCAGCATTTT. Translation gives CASSSLAGGGQPQHF.

Only one count was recorded for this clone. The chain uses TRBV7-9 and TRBJ2-1, with TRBD2 as a possible D gene (5 bases). This CDR3 region has 14 residues. Trimming took off 7 bases at V and 9 bases at J, with 19 bases between the two ends. The germline gives CDR1 SEHNR, CDR2 FQNEAQ (reference sequence). Here the CDR3 DNA reads TGTGCCAGCACCTTCCAAATGAGGGCAGGTGAGCAGTTCTTC. Translating gives CASTFQMRAGEQFF.

The V gene is TRBV27, the J gene TRBJ2-3, with D perhaps TRBD1 (6 bases). V lost 4 bases, J lost 0 bases, and 8 bases lay in between. The CDR3 is 14 amino acids. Germline lookup yields CDR1 MNHEY and CDR2 SMNVEV (reference sequence). The CDR3 reads CASSYRGSTDTQYF. Written as DNA, the CDR3 is TGTGCCAGCAGTTATAGGGGGAGCACAGATACGCAGTATTTT.

This chain connects TRBV6-5 to TRBJ2-2, with D uncertain. V lost 6 bases and J 0 bases, leaving 11 bases between the germline ends. The CDR3 loop spans 15 amino acids. CDR1 is MNHEY, CDR2 SVGAGI, per germline. The CDR3: CASRTEISNTGELFF. CDR3 DNA sequence: TGTGCCAGCAGAACAGAGATTTCGAACACCGGGGAGCTGTTTTTT.

The rearrangement links TRBV5-4 to TRBJ2-7, with D possibly TRBD1 on 5 matching bases. V lost 1 base to trimming and J lost 4 bases, with 15 bases between them. Germline V gene data show CDR1 as SGHNT and CDR2 as YYREEE (reference sequence). CDR3 length: 15 amino acids. The CDR3 coding sequence is TGTGCCAGCAGCTTGCGTGGCAGGGAATATTACGAGCAGTACTTC. Its translation: CASSLRGREYYEQYF.

This clone was observed once. CDR3 region: CASSIDHYSHLNYGYTF. The CDR3 region has the DNA TGTGCCAGTAGTATAGATCATTACAGCCACCTTAACTATGGCTACACCTTC. V is TRBV19 and J is TRBJ1-2; D is uncertain. Germline CDR1 reads LNHDA; CDR2 reads SQIVND (reference sequence). The CDR3 loop spans 17 amino acids. V shed 0 bases and J shed 1 base, with 15 bases lying between them.

V and J are TRBV9 and TRBJ2-3, with D possibly being TRBD1 (5 bases). V lost 4 bases and J lost 0, with 24 bases in between. The CDR3 is made up of 19 amino acids. CDR1 and CDR2 (germline): SGDLS, YYNGEE. The CDR3 sequence is CASSLQSGKSSPSTDTQYF. The CDR3 region has the DNA TGTGCCAGCAGCCTTCAATCAGGGAAGAGTAGCCCGAGCACAGATACGCAGTATTTT.